The entry that follows covers one T cell receptor beta chain sequence. Its cognate antigen is unknown. The data were taken from a study of monozygotic twins with inflammatory bowel disease. There are 15 residues in the CDR3. CDR1 is SGHVS and CDR2 is FQNEAQ in the germline V gene. The study's findings and limits: For repertoire similarity, concordant twins did not differ from discordant twins, possibly because power was limited. Immunosuppressive treatments were not uniform, and this may have added variability to patient repertoires.

TCRdb reanalyzed the 5' RACE reads and collapses them to one entry per CDR3 protein, without DNA. The table lists about 450,000 distinct CDR3 sequences, with approximately 2.4% in the top ten. Source material: blood. The chain recombines TRBV7-8 with TRBJ2-3; TCRdb proposes TRBD2, but this gene call is untestable without DNA. The clonotype comes from a human donor with ulcerative colitis or Crohn's disease, or a healthy co-twin of an affected twin (not recorded which). The CDR3: CASSLVRVGTDTQYF.